This T cell receptor beta chain was retrieved from a study of T cells after posttransplantation cyclophosphamide. Using immunoSEQ multiplex PCR, the repertoire was profiled, and TCRdb retains in-frame clones only, with some absent. The table records some 38,000 clones without singletons, the ten largest covering 2.5%. This clone was observed many times. Its matching antigen is unknown. Germline lookup yields CDR1 MNHEY and CDR2 SVGAGI. V shed 2 bases and J shed 4 bases, with 17 bases lying between them. The CDR3 length is 16 residues. General study results and limits: Later post-transplant blood repertoires were often dominated by donor CD8+ memory clones.

The related graft donor's blood sample was taken on the day of bone marrow donation. Sequencing was performed on PBMCs. The chain couples TRBV6-5 to TRBJ2-5, with D possibly being TRBD1 (5 bases). The receptor was isolated from a man aged 50 to 60 in good health, CMV-negative, and a related stem cell transplant donor. CDR3 protein: CASSYTPDTRAETQYF. CDR3 bases: TGTGCCAGCAGTTACACCCCGGACACCCGTGCAGAGACCCAGTACTTC.